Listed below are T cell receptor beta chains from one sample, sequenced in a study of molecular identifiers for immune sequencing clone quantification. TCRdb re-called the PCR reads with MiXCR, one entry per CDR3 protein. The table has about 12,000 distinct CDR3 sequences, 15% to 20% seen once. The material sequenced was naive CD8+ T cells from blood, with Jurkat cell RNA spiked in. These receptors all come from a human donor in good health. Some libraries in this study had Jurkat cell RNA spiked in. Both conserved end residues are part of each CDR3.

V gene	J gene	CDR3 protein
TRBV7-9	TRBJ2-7	CATHPASSGRYEQYF
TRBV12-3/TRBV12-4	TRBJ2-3	CASTLMGEKTDTQYF
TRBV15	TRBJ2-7	CATSRPRDRLDYEQYF
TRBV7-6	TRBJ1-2	CASSLANGLPDRLGYTF
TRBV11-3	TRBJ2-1	CDGSPTDSSYNEQFF
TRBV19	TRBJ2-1	CASSIVWGLAGNNEQFF
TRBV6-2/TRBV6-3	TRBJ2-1	CASTFYNEQFF
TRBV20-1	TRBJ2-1	CSARGDVPNNEQFF
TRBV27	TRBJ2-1	CASSLQEGGYEQFF
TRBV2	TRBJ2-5	CASSGDISQYF
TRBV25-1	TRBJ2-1	CASSERAVAYNEQFF
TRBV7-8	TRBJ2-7	CASSPGRTWGEQYF
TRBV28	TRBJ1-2	CASSSVSGYGYTF
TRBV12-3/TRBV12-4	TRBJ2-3	CASSQGLAGGRDTQYF
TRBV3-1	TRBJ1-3	CASSRLGGNTIYF
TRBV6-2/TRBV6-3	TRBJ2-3	CASSSARAVPHTDTQYF
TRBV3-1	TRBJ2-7	CASSQEASGPSYEQYF
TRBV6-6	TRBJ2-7	CASSRRVSYEQYF
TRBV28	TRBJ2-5	CASSLGTSGREWQETQYF
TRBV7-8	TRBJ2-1	CASSGAQPPAGNEQFF
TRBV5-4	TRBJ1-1	CASSSMGQGGTEAFF
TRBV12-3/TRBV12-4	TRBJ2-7	CASSQTGAYEQYF
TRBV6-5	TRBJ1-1	CASSDLPPVVKAFF
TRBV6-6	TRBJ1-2	CASSYSRREGGYGYTF
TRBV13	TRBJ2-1	CASSVRAYNEQFF
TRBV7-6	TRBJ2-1	CASSLIENNEQFF
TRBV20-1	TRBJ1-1	CSAMSGAEAFF
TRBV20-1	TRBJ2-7	CSALPLAGSSYEQYF